Shown below are 23 T cell receptor beta chains from a single sample sequenced in a study of cytomegalovirus exposure and HLA in healthy donors. Both 60 Vbeta primers and 13 Jbeta primers went into the PCR. Here immunoSEQ multiplex PCR was the method, and the copy in TCRdb shows in-frame clones only, minus some. The sample shows around 120,000 clones, 15% of them seen only once. The source material was PBMCs. These receptor sequences come from a woman aged 18-29 years in good health and CMV-seronegative.

This rearrangement joins TRBV21-1 to TRBJ2-6; whether TRBD2, the table's D call, matches the DNA was not checked. TRBV21-1 is a known pseudogene. This CDR3 region has 10 residues. In DNA, the CDR3 is TGTGCCAGCACCCCGCGGGCAGAAGAGTTC. Protein sequence: CASTPRAEEF.

This clone was recorded a few times. J is TRBJ2-5 and V is TRBV30, with D unresolved. Trimming removed 2 bases at V and 7 bases at J, with 5 bases between. Germline V gene sequence: CDR1 GTSNPN, CDR2 SVGIG (reference sequence). The CDR3 runs 10 residues. The CDR3: CAWSRGTQYF. The CDR3 DNA reads as TGTGCCTGGAGTCGAGGGACCCAGTACTTC.

V is TRBV15 and J is TRBJ1-5; 9 bases map to TRBD1. The CDR3 is 16 amino acids. V lost 4 bases and J lost 7; bases outside the gene matches: 11. Germline CDR1 LNHNV, CDR2 YYDKDF (reference sequence). Here the CDR3 reads CATSTLKGTGKQPQHF. The CDR3 region has the DNA TGTGCCACCAGCACCTTAAAAGGGACAGGGAAACAGCCCCAGCATTTT.

This sequence joins TRBV11-1 and TRBJ2-2, with 9 bases lining up with TRBD1. Germline CDR1 reads SGHAT; CDR2 reads FQDESV (reference sequence). The CDR3 covers 16 residues. Germline trimming cut 5 bases from V and 4 bases from J; bases unmatched to any gene: 8. CDR3 region: CASSARDRVFTGELFF. The CDR3 nucleotides are TGTGCCAGCAGCGCAAGGGACAGGGTATTCACCGGGGAGCTGTTTTTT.

The chain carries TRBV5-1 and TRBJ2-3; D is undetermined. Germline CDR1 reads SGHRS; CDR2 reads YFSETQ. The CDR3 is 15 residues long. V shed 2 bases and J shed 1 base, with 11 bases lying between them. The CDR3 nucleotides are TGCGCCAGCAGCTTTATCGGCGGCCGCACAGATACGCAGTATTTT. Translated, it gives CASSFIGGRTDTQYF.

This clone showed up just a few times. The gene calls are TRBV2 and TRBJ1-2, with 8 nucleotides matching TRBD1. The V gene's germline CDR1 is SNHLY and CDR2 FYNNEI. Losses at the gene ends were 9 bases for V and 1 base for J; bases not matched to a gene: 1. CDR3 length equals 12 residues. The CDR3 sequence is CARGQDNYGYTF. The DNA for the CDR3 is TGTGCCAGGGGACAGGATAACTATGGCTACACCTTC.

The chain carries TRBV5-1 and TRBJ1-2; 7 bases are shared with TRBD1. After removal of 2 bases from V and 3 bases from J, the junction contained 7 bases not matched to a gene. This CDR3 is built from 15 residues. Germline V gene lookup returns CDR1 SGHRS and CDR2 YFSETQ. CDR3 sequence: CASSFSTGRDYGYTF. Written as DNA, the CDR3 is TGCGCCAGCAGCTTCTCGACAGGGCGGGACTATGGCTACACCTTC.

V is TRBV27 and J is TRBJ2-7, with D possibly being TRBD1 (6 bases). Germline loops: CDR1 MNHEY, CDR2 SMNVEV (reference sequence). CDR3 length equals 15 residues. V lost 0 bases, J lost 7 bases, and 16 bases lay in between. The CDR3 DNA reads as TGTGCCAGCAGTTTATCGAAGGGGACACTCTGGGAGCAGTACTTC. Translating it yields CASSLSKGTLWEQYF.

This clone was detected a few times. The chain couples TRBV5-6 to TRBJ1-5; 10 positions agree with TRBD1. J gave up 1 base and V 4 bases, and 8 bases lay outside the gene matches. This CDR3 has 17 amino acids. CDR1 and CDR2 (germline): SGHDT, YYEEEE. CDR3 loop: CASSLRQGAPSNQPQHF. Written as DNA, the CDR3 is TGTGCCAGCAGCCTACGACAGGGGGCGCCGAGCAATCAGCCCCAGCATTTT.

The V gene is TRBV19, the J gene TRBJ2-7; 7 positions match TRBD1. This CDR3 region has 15 residues. Looked up from germline, CDR1 is LNHDA and CDR2 is SQIVND (reference sequence). V was clipped by 5 bases and J by 3 bases; unmatched bases: 10. CDR3 residues: CASSPTRTGNYEQYF. The DNA for the CDR3 is TGTGCCAGTAGTCCTACCCGGACAGGAAACTACGAGCAGTACTTC.

The rearrangement links TRBV6-5 to TRBJ1-2, with D tentatively TRBD1 (5 bases). V was clipped by 7 bases and J by 7 bases, with 22 bases between them. The CDR3 is 15 amino acids. The germline V gene encodes CDR1 MNHEY and CDR2 SVGAGI. This chain's CDR3 is CASTTPGRRAFGYTF. In nucleotides, the CDR3 is TGTGCCAGCACCACTCCCGGTCGCAGGGCCTTTGGCTACACCTTC.

The DNA of the CDR3 is TGTGCCAGCATCTTGCGGGGGGTCACAGATACGCAGTATTTT. Translated: CASILRGVTDTQYF. The rearrangement uses TRBV6-1 and TRBJ2-3, with 8 bases matching TRBD2. Looked up from germline, CDR1 is MNHNS and CDR2 is SASEGT. There are 14 residues in the CDR3. V lost 7 bases and J lost 2; bases outside the gene matches: 5.

The chain has TRBV5-8 and TRBJ1-6, with 7 bases aligning to TRBD1. Germline CDR1 SGHTS, CDR2 YDEGEE. This CDR3 has 17 amino acids. V trimming: 4 bases; J trimming: 0 bases; junction bases outside the gene matches: 7. CDR3 DNA: TGTGCCAGCAGCCAAGGACAGGCCCTCTCCTATAATTCACCCCTCCACTTT. This sequence encodes CASSQGQALSYNSPLHF.

The J gene is TRBJ2-6, the V gene TRBV7-8; TRBD1 matches 7 bases. CDR3 size: 18 residues. Germline V CDR1 and CDR2: SGHVS, FQNEAQ. J lost 3 bases, V lost 5 bases, and 13 bases had no gene match. CDR3 region: CASSVRDSSRFGANVLTF. The CDR3, as DNA: TGTGCCAGCAGCGTACGGGACAGTTCCCGATTTGGGGCCAACGTCCTGACTTTC.

A few counts support this clone. The gene calls are TRBV5-8 and TRBJ1-2; D is uncertain. There are 11 residues in the CDR3. CDR1 and CDR2 (germline): SGHTS, YDEGEE. V was clipped by 4 bases and J by 8 bases, with 9 bases between them. CDR3 sequence (DNA): TGTGCCAGCAGCGGAGGCGGGGGCTACACCTTC. Its translation is CASSGGGGYTF.

V is TRBV6-1 and J is TRBJ1-2; 11 bases map to TRBD1. Germline V gene sequence: CDR1 MNHNS, CDR2 SASEGT. Trimming took 3 bases from V and 3 from J; bases not matched to a gene: 3. The CDR3 covers 15 residues. CDR3 amino acids: CASSDRDRGDYGYTF. The CDR3 DNA reads as TGTGCCAGCAGTGACCGGGACAGGGGGGACTATGGCTACACCTTC.

This sequence joins TRBV27 and TRBJ2-7; maybe TRBD1 (7 bases). V lost 6 bases to trimming and J lost 0 bases, with 12 bases between them. The germline V gene has CDR1 MNHEY and CDR2 SMNVEV (reference sequence). The CDR3 has 14 residues. The CDR3 nucleotides are TGTGCCAGCAGGCGGGACAGAAGCTCCTACGAGCAGTACTTC. This codes for CASRRDRSSYEQYF.

This clone was counted a few times. V is TRBV5-1 and J is TRBJ2-7; 14 nucleotides line up with TRBD2. After removal of 2 bases from V and 7 bases from J, the junction contained 11 bases not matched to a gene. This CDR3 is built from 17 residues. CDR1 and CDR2 (germline): SGHRS, YFSETQ. CDR3 sequence reads: CASSFGTSGSRLVEQYF. For the CDR3, the DNA is TGCGCCAGCAGCTTCGGGACTAGCGGGAGTCGTTTGGTAGAGCAGTACTTC.

This clone occurred a few times. One junction end does not reproduce the germline sequence, and a read error may be involved. The chain has TRBV4-1 and TRBJ1-5; D is ambiguous. Germline lookup yields CDR1 MGHRA and CDR2 YSYEKL. The CDR3 has 13 amino acids. CDR3 sequence reads: CARSLVGGQPQHF. CDR3 nucleotide sequence: TGCGCCAGAAGCCTTGTGGGCGGGCAGCCCCAGCATTTT.

This clone was found a few times. V usage is TRBV19 and J usage is TRBJ1-5; D is uncertain. Trimming removed 3 bases at V and 1 base at J, with 16 bases between. The CDR3 is 17 amino acids. Per germline, CDR1 LNHDA and CDR2 SQIVND (reference sequence). The CDR3 sequence: CASSIVGVPRSNQPQHF. The DNA for the CDR3 is TGTGCCAGTAGTATCGTCGGGGTCCCCAGGAGCAATCAGCCCCAGCATTTT. Full variable domain (missing parts from reference TRBV19 and TRBJ1-5): DGGITQSPKYLFRKEGQNVTLSCEQNLNHDAMYWYRQDPGQGLRLIYYSQIVNDFQKGDIAEGYSVSREKKESFPLTVTSAQKNPTAFYLCASSIVGVPRSNQPQHFGDGTRLSIL.

In its sample, this clone was seen a few times. The genes are TRBV30 and TRBJ2-2; 16 bases are shared with TRBD2. The V gene's germline CDR1 is GTSNPN and CDR2 SVGIG (reference sequence). There are 17 residues in the CDR3. Trimming cost V 0 bases and J 6 bases; bases outside gene matches: 4. The CDR3 loop is CAWSVRGLAGGPGELFF. The CDR3 bases are TGTGCCTGGAGTGTACGGGGACTAGCGGGAGGGCCCGGGGAGCTGTTTTTT.

The sample holds a few counts of this clone. The gene calls are TRBV2 and TRBJ2-7, with D perhaps matching TRBD2 (5 bases). The length of the CDR3 is 15 residues. V lost 4 bases to trimming and J lost 0 bases, with 13 bases between them. Germline CDR1 SNHLY, CDR2 FYNNEI. CDR3 nucleotides: TGTGCCAGCAGTGGGGCGGAGGCTTTCTCCTACGAGCAGTACTTC. This translates into CASSGAEAFSYEQYF.

V and J are TRBV29-1 and TRBJ1-1; D remains ambiguous. The CDR3 totals 13 residues. Germline V gene data show CDR1 as SQVTM and CDR2 as ANQGSEA. Trimming stripped 2 bases from V and 0 bases from J, with 7 bases between. CDR3 amino acids: CSVENFMNTEAFF. The DNA of the CDR3 is TGCAGCGTTGAAAATTTCATGAACACTGAAGCTTTCTTT.